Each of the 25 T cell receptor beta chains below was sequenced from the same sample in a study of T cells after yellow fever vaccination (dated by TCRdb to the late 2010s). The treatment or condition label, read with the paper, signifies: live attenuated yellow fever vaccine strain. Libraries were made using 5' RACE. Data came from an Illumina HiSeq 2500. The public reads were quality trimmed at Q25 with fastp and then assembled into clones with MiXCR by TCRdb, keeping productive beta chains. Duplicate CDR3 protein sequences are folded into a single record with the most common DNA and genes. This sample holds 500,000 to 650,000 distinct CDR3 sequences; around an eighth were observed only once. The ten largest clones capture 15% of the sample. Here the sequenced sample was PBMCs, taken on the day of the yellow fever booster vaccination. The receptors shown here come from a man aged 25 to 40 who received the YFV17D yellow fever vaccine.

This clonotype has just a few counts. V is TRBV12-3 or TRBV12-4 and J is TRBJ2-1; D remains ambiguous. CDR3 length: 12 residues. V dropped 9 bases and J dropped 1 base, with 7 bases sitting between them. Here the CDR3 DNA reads TGTGCCAGTATACGGTCCTACAATGAGCAGTTCTTC. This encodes CASIRSYNEQFF.

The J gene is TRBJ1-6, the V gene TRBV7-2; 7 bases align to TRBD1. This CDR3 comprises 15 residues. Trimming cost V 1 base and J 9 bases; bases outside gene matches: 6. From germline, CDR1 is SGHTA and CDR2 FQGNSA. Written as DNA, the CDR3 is TGTGCCAGCAGCTTAGAAGGGGGCGTCGGTTCACCCCTCCACTTT. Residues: CASSLEGGVGSPLHF.

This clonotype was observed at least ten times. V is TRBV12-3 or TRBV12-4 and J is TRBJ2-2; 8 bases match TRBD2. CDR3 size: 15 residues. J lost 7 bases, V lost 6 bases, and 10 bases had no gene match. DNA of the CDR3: TGTGCCAGCAGAGAGCGGGAGTCCCCGGGCGGGGAGCTGTTTTTT. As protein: CASRERESPGGELFF.

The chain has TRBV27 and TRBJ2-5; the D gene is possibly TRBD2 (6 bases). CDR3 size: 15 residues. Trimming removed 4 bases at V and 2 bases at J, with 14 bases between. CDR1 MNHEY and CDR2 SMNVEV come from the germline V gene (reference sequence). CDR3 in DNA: TGTGCCAGCAGTTCCCGGCTAGCGACACAAGAGACCCAGTACTTC. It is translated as CASSSRLATQETQYF.

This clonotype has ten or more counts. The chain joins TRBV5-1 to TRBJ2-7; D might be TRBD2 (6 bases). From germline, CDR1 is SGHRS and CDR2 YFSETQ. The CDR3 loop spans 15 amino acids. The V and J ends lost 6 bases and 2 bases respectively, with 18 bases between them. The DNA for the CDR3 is TGCGCCAGCAACCGTCGAGCGGGCCAAACCTACGAGCAGTACTTC. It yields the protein CASNRRAGQTYEQYF.

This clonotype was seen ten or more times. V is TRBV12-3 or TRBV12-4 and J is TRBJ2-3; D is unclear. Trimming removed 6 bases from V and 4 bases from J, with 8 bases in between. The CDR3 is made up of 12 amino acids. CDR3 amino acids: CASSRSADTQYF. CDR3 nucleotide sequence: TGTGCCAGCAGCAGAAGTGCAGATACGCAGTATTTT.

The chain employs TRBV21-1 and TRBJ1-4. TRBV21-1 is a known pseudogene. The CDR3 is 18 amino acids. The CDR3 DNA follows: TGTGCCAGCAGCAAAGAACCGAAGGGGACTGCCCGAAATGAAAAACTGTTTTTT. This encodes CASSKEPKGTARNEKLFF.

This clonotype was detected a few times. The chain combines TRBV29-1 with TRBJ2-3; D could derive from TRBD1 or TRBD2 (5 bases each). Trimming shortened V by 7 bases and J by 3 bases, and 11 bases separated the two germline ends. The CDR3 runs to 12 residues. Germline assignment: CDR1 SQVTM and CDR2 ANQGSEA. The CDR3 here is CSGLGTTDTQYF. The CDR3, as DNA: TGCAGCGGACTCGGGACGACAGATACGCAGTATTTT.

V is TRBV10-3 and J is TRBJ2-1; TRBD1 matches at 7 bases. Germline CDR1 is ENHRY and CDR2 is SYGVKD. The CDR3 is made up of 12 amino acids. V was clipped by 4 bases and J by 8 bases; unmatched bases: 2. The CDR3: CAISVGQDEQFF. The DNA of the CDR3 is TGTGCCATCAGTGTCGGACAGGATGAGCAGTTCTTC.

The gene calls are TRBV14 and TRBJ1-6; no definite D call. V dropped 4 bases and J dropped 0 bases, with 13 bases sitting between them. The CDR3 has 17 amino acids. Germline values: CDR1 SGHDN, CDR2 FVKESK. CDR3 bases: TGTGCCAGCAGCCGCGCCGGACTGAGCTCCTATAATTCACCCCTCCACTTT. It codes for CASSRAGLSSYNSPLHF.

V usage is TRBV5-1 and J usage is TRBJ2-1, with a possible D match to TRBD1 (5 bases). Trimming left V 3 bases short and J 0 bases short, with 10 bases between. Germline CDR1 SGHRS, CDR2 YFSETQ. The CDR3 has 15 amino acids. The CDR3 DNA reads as TGCGCCAGCAGCTATGACAGCGCCTCCTACAATGAGCAGTTCTTC. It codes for CASSYDSASYNEQFF. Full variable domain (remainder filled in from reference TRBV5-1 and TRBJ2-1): KAGVTQTPRYLIKTRGQQVTLSCSPISGHRSVSWYQQTPGQGLQFLFEYFSETQRNKGNFPGRFSGRQFSNSRSEMNVSTLELGDSALYLCASSYDSASYNEQFFGPGTRLTVL.

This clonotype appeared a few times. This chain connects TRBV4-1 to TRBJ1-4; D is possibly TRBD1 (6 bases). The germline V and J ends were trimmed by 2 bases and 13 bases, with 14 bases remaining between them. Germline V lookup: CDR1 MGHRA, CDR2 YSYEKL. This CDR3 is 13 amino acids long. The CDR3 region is CASSQFAGTILFF. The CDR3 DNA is TGCGCCAGCAGCCAATTTGCCGGGACAATACTGTTTTTT.

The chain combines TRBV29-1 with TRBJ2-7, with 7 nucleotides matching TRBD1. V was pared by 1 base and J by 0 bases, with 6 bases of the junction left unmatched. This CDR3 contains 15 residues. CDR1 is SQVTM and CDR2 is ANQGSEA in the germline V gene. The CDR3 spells CSVEALGQDSYEQYF. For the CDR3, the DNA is TGCAGCGTTGAAGCCCTCGGACAGGACTCCTACGAGCAGTACTTC.

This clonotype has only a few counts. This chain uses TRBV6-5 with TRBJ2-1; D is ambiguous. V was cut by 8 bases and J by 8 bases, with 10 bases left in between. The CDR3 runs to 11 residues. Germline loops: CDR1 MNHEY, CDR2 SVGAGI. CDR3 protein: CASRNLHEQFF. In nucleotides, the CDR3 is TGTGCCAGCCGAAATTTGCATGAGCAGTTCTTC.

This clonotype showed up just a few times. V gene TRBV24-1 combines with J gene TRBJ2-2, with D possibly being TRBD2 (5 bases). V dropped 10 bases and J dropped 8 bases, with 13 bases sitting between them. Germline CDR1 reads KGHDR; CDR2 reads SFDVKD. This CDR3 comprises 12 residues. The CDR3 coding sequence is TGTGCCACTAGTTGGAGGTCTGGGGAGCTGTTTTTT. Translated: CATSWRSGELFF.

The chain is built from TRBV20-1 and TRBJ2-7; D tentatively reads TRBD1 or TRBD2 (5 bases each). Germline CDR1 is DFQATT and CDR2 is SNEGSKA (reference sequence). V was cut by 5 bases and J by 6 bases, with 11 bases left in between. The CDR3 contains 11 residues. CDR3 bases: TGCAGTGCTGGGACCGCATCCGAGCAGTACTTC. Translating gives CSAGTASEQYF.

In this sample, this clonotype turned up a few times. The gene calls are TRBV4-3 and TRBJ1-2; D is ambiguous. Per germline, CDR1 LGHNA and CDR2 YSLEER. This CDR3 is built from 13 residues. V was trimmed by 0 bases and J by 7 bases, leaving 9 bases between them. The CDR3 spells CASSQDLAVGYTF. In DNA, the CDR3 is TGCGCCAGCAGCCAAGATCTGGCAGTTGGCTACACCTTC.

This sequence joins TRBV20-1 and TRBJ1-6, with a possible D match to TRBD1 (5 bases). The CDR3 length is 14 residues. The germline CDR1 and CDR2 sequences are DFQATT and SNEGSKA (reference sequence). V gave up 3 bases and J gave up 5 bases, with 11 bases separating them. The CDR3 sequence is CSARGTINNSPLHF. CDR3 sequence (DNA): TGCAGTGCTAGGGGGACTATTAATAATTCACCCCTCCACTTT.

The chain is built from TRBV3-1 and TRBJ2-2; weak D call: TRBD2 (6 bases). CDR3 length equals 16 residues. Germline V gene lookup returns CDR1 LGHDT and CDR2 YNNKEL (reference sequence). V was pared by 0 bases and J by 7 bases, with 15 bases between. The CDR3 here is CASSQETSVRIGELFF. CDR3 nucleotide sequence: TGTGCCAGCAGCCAAGAGACTAGTGTTCGGATCGGGGAGCTGTTTTTT.

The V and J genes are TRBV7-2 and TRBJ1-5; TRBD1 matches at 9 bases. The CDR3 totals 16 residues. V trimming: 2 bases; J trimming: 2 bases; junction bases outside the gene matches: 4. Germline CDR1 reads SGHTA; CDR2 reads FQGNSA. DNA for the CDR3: TGTGCCAGCAGCTTAATGACAGGGGGGGGCAATCAGCCCCAGCATTTT. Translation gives CASSLMTGGGNQPQHF. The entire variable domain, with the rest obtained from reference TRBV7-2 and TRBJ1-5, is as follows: GAGVSQSPSNKVTEKGKDVELRCDPISGHTALYWYRQSLGQGLEFLIYFQGNSAPDKSGLPSDRFSAERTGGSVSTLTIQRTQQEDSAVYLCASSLMTGGGNQPQHFGDGTRLSIL.

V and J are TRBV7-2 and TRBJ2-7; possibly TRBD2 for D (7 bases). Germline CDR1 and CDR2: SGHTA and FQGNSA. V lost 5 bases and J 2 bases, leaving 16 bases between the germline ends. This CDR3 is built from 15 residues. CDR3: CASSERWGGTYEQYF. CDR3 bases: TGTGCCAGCAGCGAACGTTGGGGGGGCACCTACGAGCAGTACTTC.

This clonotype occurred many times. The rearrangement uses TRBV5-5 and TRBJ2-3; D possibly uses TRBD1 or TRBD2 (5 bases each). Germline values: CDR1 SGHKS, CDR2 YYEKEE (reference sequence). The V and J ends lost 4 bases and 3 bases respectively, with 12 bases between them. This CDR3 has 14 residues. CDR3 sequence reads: CASSLGVVTDTQYF. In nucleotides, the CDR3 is TGTGCCAGCAGCCTGGGGGTAGTAACAGATACGCAGTATTTT.

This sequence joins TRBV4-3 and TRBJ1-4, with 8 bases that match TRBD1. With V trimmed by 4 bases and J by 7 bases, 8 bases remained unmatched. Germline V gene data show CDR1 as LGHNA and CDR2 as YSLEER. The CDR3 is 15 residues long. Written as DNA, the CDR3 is TGCGCCAGCAGCCTCACAGGGGGAGGCAGTGAAAAACTGTTTTTT. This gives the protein CASSLTGGGSEKLFF.

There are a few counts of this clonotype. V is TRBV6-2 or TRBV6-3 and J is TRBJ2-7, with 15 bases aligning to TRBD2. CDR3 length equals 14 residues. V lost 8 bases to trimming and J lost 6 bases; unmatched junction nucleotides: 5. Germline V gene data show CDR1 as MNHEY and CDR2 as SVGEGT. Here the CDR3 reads CASAGLAGGTEQYF. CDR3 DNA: TGTGCCAGCGCCGGACTAGCGGGAGGGACCGAGCAGTACTTC.

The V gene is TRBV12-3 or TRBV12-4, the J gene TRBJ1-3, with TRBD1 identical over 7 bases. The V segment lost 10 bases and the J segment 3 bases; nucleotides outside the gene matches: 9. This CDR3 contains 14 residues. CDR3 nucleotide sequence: TGTGCCACGATAACAGGGGACAGTGGAAACACCATATATTTT. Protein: CATITGDSGNTIYF.